Judged by abundance, the clone carrying this T cell receptor beta chain is medium-sized. This entry belongs to a study of early T cells in non-severe SARS-CoV-2 infection. CDR3 size: 12 residues. V was shortened by 4 bases and J by 5 bases, with 8 bases between the two germline ends. Germline V gene data show CDR1 as SEHNR and CDR2 as FQNEAQ (reference sequence). TCRdb ran MiXCR on the 5' RACE reads and lists one entry per CDR3 protein. The table includes some 19,000 distinct CDR3 sequences, over 4% detected once. The sequencing sample was made of whole blood. The chain joins TRBV7-9 to TRBJ1-1; D is unclear. The TCR was taken from an adult who was a healthcare worker with PCR-confirmed SARS-CoV-2 infection or an uninfected control (not recorded which). CDR3 bases: TGTGCCAGCAGCTCTAGCGGGACTGAAGCTTTCTTT. The encoded protein is CASSSSGTEAFF.